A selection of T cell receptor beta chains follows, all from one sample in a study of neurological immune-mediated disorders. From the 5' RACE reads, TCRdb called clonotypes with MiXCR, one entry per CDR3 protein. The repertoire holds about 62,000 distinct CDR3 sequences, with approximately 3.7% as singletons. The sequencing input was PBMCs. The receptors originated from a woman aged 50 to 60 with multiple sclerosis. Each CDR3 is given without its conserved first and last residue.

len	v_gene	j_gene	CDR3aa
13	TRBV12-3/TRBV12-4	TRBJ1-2	ASSYIGTAKDGYT
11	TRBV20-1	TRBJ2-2	SALLVASGELF
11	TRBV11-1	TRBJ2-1	ASRRDTLNEQF
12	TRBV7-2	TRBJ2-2	ASSPFDNTGELF
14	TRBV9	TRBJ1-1	ASSVAVERMNTEAF
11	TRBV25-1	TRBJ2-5	ASSVLLQETQY
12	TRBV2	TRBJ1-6	ASSAGRGDSPLH
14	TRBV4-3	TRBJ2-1	ASSQDVAGGRGEQF
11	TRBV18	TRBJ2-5	ASSPRIQETQY
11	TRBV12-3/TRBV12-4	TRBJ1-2	ASSFGGMDGYT
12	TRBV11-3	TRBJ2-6	ASSLVSGANVLT
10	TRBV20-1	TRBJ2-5	SARSGGETQY
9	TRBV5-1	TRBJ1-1	SSSSQVEAF
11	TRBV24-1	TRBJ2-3	ATGTGVTDTQY
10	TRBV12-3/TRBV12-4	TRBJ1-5	ASSLRGQPQN
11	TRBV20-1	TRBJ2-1	SAPLQARHEQF
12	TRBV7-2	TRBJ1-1	ASRSSGQNTEAF
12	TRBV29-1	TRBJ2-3	SVGAGTVADTQY
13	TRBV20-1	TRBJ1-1	SANQGGQGNTEAF
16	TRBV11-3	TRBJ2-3	ASSPSLVREGDTDTQY
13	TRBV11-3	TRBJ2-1	ASSHATGSYNEQF
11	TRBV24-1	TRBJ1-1	ATSGGASTEAF
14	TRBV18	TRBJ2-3	ASSPPSSLSTDTQY
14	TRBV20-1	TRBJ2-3	SARDQASGETDTQY
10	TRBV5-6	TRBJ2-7	ASSWTYYEQY
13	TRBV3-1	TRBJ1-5	ASSLGTVSNQPQN
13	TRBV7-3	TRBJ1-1	ASSLNGQGNTEAF
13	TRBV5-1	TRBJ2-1	ASSALAGGLNEQF
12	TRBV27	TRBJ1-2	ASSASLAAYGYT
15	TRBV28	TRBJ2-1	ASSSAPGTGSLNEQF
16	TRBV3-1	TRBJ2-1	ASSPTTSGSVSYNEQF
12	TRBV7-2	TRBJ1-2	ASSSRQGNYGYT
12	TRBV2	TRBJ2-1	ASQREVSYNEQF
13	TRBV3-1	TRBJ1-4	ASRDQGATNEKLF
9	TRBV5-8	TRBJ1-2	ASSPSYGYT
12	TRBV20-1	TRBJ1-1	SAPSGGGETEAF
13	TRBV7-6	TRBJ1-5	ASSLDAGVNQPQN
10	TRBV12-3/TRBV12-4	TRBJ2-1	ASSPTPREQF
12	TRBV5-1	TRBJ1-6	ASNPQGGQSPLN
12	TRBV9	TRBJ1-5	ASSGGDSNQPQH
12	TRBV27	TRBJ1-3	ASSPDFSGNTIY
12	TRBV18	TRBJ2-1	ASSLLGMNNEQF
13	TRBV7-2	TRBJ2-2	ASSLEGTPPGELF
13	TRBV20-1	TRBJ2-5	SARVEDGGRETQY
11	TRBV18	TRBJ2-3	ASSGGSPDTQY
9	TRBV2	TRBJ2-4	ASGAKNIQY